This T cell receptor beta chain was found in a study of blood T cell repertoires in COVID-19 (dated by TCRdb to between 2020 and 2021). Study-wide context: The collaborator samples originated in the United States, Italy and Spain and spanned the acute and convalescent phases of COVID-19. The material from the prospective study consisted of cDNA or gDNA derived from T cells, B-cell-depleted T cells, or PBMCs. The dataset comprised deeply sampled blood TCRbeta repertoires from subjects exposed to, actively infected with, or recovered from COVID-19. The repertoires were released in a freely available public database intended as a resource for research on the immune response to SARS-CoV-2. Samples came from the ongoing ImmuneRACE study (first 160 participants) plus 1,254 subjects from 6 global collaborators. Sample metadata almost always included a de-identified subject ID, COVID-19 status, age in years and sex. Where available, HLA class I and class II types were taken from metadata supplied by the sample provider and were not determined by assay-based typing.

Broad study findings and their caveats: How much clinical and demographic metadata was included differed by source and by participant, and the metadata was provided uncurated.

TCRbeta CDR3 regions were amplified from genomic DNA using the immunoSEQ Assay, a bias-controlled multiplex PCR. The original pipeline was this. The number of nucleated cells in each sample was estimated by amplification of reference gene primers within the assay. Sequence reads were collapsed and filtered to measure the absolute abundance of every unique TCRbeta CDR3 rearrangement. For each sample, productive Simpson clonality was calculated as the square root of Simpson's diversity index over productive rearrangements. The clones in this table, taken by TCRdb from immuneACCESS, are in-frame only. Not every clone is retained; where verified, under half of the shortfall comes from an unresolved V gene, and the cause of the rest is unknown. V and J calls and clone size are as listed in that table; D and trimming were resolved from the DNA. The sample table lists around 130,000 clones, more than 85% of them with a count of one. The ten largest clones capture roughly 5.4% of the sample.

Concerning this clone itself: Its antigen specificity is not known. Per-base qualities were not stored, and no clone one base away is much larger.

The collaborating institutions used their own protocols to collect whole blood in K2EDTA tubes. For TCRbeta analysis, collaborators shipped samples in one of three forms: frozen whole blood, isolated PBMCs, or DNA extracted from either of those sample types. The receptor was derived from a human donor in a cohort sampled during active COVID-19. Sequenced input: peripheral blood.

The CDR3 region has the sequence CASSEGTGGEQYF. Read as DNA, the sequence is TGTGCCAGCAGTGAGGGGACAGGGGGCGAGCAGTACTTC. In this chain, TRBV28 is recombined with TRBJ2-7; 11 bases in the junction line up with TRBD1. The CDR3 has 13 amino acids, counting the end cysteine and phenylalanine. Only the CDR3 portion is preserved as DNA: 39 bases, with reading frame beginning at the first base. CDR1 and CDR2, per the germline V gene, are MDHEN and SYDVKM. V ends up 5 bases short and J 6 bases short, with an unmatched junction base count of 3.